This record concerns one TCR beta chain sequence. The repertoire was sequenced with immunoSEQ multiplex PCR; TCRdb's copy has only in-frame clones and lacks some. The sample yields tens of thousands of clones, under 85% seen once. These data originate in a study of blood T cell repertoires in COVID-19. The CDR3 loop spans 16 amino acids. The trim removed 4 bases at V and 2 bases at J, leaving 6 bases unmatched. CDR1 is KGHSH and CDR2 is LQKENI in the germline V gene. The chain carries TRBV18 and TRBJ1-3; 9 nucleotides match TRBD1. This TCR derives from a woman older than 75 with acute or convalescent COVID-19. The sample consisted of peripheral blood. CDR3 in amino acids: CASSQGQGSTGNTIYF. As DNA, the CDR3 is TGTGCCAGCTCACAAGGACAGGGGTCGACTGGAAACACCATATATTTT.